The next 21 T cell receptor beta chains were all read from a single sample in a study of blood T cells in healthy people across ages (dated by TCRdb to 2014 to 2015). Library prep was done by 5' RACE. TCRdb records Illumina HiSeq 2500 as the sequencer. A second PCR of about 7 to 12 cycles was run with a J-beta primer mix and a sample-barcoded 5' primer. Through fastp at Q25 and MiXCR, TCRdb rebuilt clones from the public reads, retaining in-frame beta chains. Every CDR3 protein is listed once, alongside the most common genes and DNA of its rows. The sample table shows about 900,000 distinct CDR3 sequences, and around 48% are seen once. The ten largest clones represent about an eighth of the sample. The sequenced sample was blood. The receptors here all came from a man aged 25 to 40 in good health.

Concerning this clonotype: Relative to the germline gene, one junction end is altered; a read error may explain this. The rearrangement joins TRBV5-1 to TRBJ2-3; no definite D call. The CDR3 totals 12 residues. Germline V gene sequence: CDR1 SGHRS, CDR2 YFSETQ. CDR3 amino acids: CASSLPSDTRYF. For the CDR3, the DNA is TGCGCCAGCAGCCTACCCTCAGATACGCGGTATTTT.

The V call is TRBV20-1, the J call TRBJ2-3; 9 bases map to TRBD2. The CDR3 length is 16 residues. Germline CDR1 and CDR2: DFQATT and SNEGSKA (reference sequence). V dropped 2 bases and J dropped 2; count of bases not matched to a gene: 8. CDR3 region: CSARWRLAETTDTQYF. For the CDR3, the DNA is TGCAGTGCTAGATGGCGACTAGCGGAGACCACAGATACGCAGTATTTT.

This clonotype was seen a few times. This chain connects TRBV12-3 or TRBV12-4 to TRBJ2-7; a weak D match, TRBD1 (5 bases). This CDR3 comprises 15 residues. V was cut by 4 bases and J by 3 bases, with 16 bases left in between. DNA for the CDR3: TGTGCCAGCAGTTCCCGTTTAAGGGGCCACTACGAGCAGTACTTC. This sequence encodes CASSSRLRGHYEQYF.

This clonotype was found once. DNA for the CDR3: TGTGCCAGCAGTAAAGGGTTGGCGGAGACAGATACGCAGTATTTT. Translating gives CASSKGLAETDTQYF. J is TRBJ2-3 and V is TRBV2; no firm D call. The CDR3 is made up of 15 amino acids. The germline V gene encodes CDR1 SNHLY and CDR2 FYNNEI. The ends were cut back, 5 bases at V and 3 bases at J, with 15 bases in the middle.

The rearrangement uses TRBV4-2 and TRBJ2-1; the match to TRBD2 covers 7 bases. Germline CDR1 LGHNA, CDR2 YNFKEQ. The CDR3 totals 14 residues. V was pared by 3 bases and J by 9 bases, with 8 bases of the junction left unmatched. CDR3 nucleotide sequence: TGTGCCAGCAGCCAGGGGACTATCAATCGTGAGCAGTTCTTC. Translation gives CASSQGTINREQFF.

The chain uses TRBV13 and TRBJ2-7; D unclear. From germline, CDR1 is PRHDT and CDR2 FYEKMQ (reference sequence). V lost 1 base and J lost 1, with 8 bases in between. The CDR3 spans 14 residues. The CDR3 loop reads CASSLVMESYEQYF. The CDR3 region has the DNA TGTGCCAGCAGCTTAGTTATGGAGTCCTACGAGCAGTACTTC.

The chain employs TRBV12-3 or TRBV12-4 and TRBJ2-2; a possible D gene is TRBD1 (5 bases). The CDR3 spans 14 residues. V was pared by 3 bases and J by 3 bases, with 8 bases between. The CDR3 bases are TGTGCCAGCAGTTTCAAGGGGTACACCGGGGAGCTGTTTTTT. Its translation is CASSFKGYTGELFF.

The rearrangement uses TRBV5-1 and TRBJ2-3, with D unresolved. CDR3 length: 15 residues. V lost 0 bases and J 2 bases, leaving 10 bases between the germline ends. The germline V gene has CDR1 SGHRS and CDR2 YFSETQ. The CDR3 reads CASSLEGKPTDTQYF. DNA for the CDR3: TGCGCCAGCAGCTTGGAGGGAAAGCCCACAGATACGCAGTATTTT.

The chain couples TRBV6-6 to TRBJ1-2; D remains ambiguous. Germline lookup yields CDR1 MNHNY and CDR2 SVGAGI (reference sequence). With 5 bases removed from V and 0 bases from J, the gap between germline ends came to 10 bases. This CDR3 contains 14 residues. CDR3 sequence: CASSPQQTNYGYTF. As DNA, the CDR3 is TGTGCCAGCAGTCCACAACAGACTAACTATGGCTACACCTTC.

This clonotype occurred a few times. V usage is TRBV4-1 and J usage is TRBJ2-1; D possibly corresponds to TRBD2 (6 bases). Germline values: CDR1 MGHRA, CDR2 YSYEKL. The CDR3 totals 17 residues. V dropped 4 bases and J dropped 0 bases, with 16 bases sitting between them. This CDR3 is CASSRGDQLSSYNEQFF. The CDR3 DNA reads as TGCGCCAGCAGCCGGGGGGATCAATTAAGCTCCTACAATGAGCAGTTCTTC.

This sequence joins TRBV7-2 and TRBJ2-7; TRBD1 aligns across 9 bases. Trimming at V came to 1 base and at J to 6 bases, leaving 4 bases not matched to a gene. This CDR3 region has 14 residues. Germline lookup yields CDR1 SGHTA and CDR2 FQGNSA. CDR3 nucleotides: TGTGCCAGCAGCTTAGTCGGACAGGGGTGCGAGCAGTACTTC. Amino acid sequence: CASSLVGQGCEQYF.

Remarks on this clonotype: At one of its ends the junction is not consistent with the germline gene, which may arise from a read error. The rearrangement uses TRBV4-3 and TRBJ2-1, with D tentatively TRBD2 (6 bases). The germline V gene has CDR1 LGHNA and CDR2 YSLEER. This CDR3 comprises 14 residues. Here the CDR3 reads CASSQITSYNKQFF. The CDR3 nucleotides read TGCGCCAGCAGCCAAATAACTAGCTACAATAAGCAGTTCTTC.

The chain employs TRBV7-2 and TRBJ1-2; D gene uncertain. This CDR3 comprises 14 residues. The germline V gene encodes CDR1 SGHTA and CDR2 FQGNSA. V was trimmed by 1 base and J by 8 bases, leaving 14 bases between them. The DNA for the CDR3 is TGTGCCAGCAGCTTAGAGTTCCAGGTCGGGGGCTACACCTTC. Its protein product is CASSLEFQVGGYTF.

The rearrangement uses TRBV9 and TRBJ2-3, with D perhaps assigned TRBD1 or TRBD2 (5 bases each). The CDR3 has 16 amino acids. Germline CDR1 is SGDLS and CDR2 is YYNGEE. V lost 0 bases and J 1 base, leaving 12 bases between the germline ends. CDR3 DNA sequence: TGTGCCAGCAGCGTAGGTGAGGGGTATGGCACAGATACGCAGTATTTT. Its translation is CASSVGEGYGTDTQYF.

This chain connects TRBV20-1 to TRBJ1-5; tentatively, D is TRBD1 (6 bases). Germline V CDR1 and CDR2: DFQATT, SNEGSKA (reference sequence). The CDR3 totals 13 residues. V was clipped by 3 bases and J by 3 bases, with 9 bases between them. The CDR3: CSARDSYNQPQHF. As DNA, the CDR3 is TGCAGTGCTAGGGACAGTTACAATCAGCCCCAGCATTTT.

This chain uses TRBV20-1 with TRBJ2-7; D remains ambiguous. Germline CDR1 and CDR2: DFQATT and SNEGSKA (reference sequence). Trimming left V 1 base short and J 3 bases short, with 10 bases between. The CDR3 loop spans 13 amino acids. This chain's CDR3 is CSARGFSGYEQYF. As DNA, the CDR3 is TGCAGTGCTAGAGGGTTTTCAGGCTACGAGCAGTACTTC.

CDR3 in amino acids: CSAREDLGMNTEAFF. The CDR3 bases are TGCAGTGCTAGGGAGGACCTCGGAATGAACACTGAAGCTTTCTTT. V is TRBV20-1 and J is TRBJ1-1; no definite D call. Germline V gives CDR1 DFQATT, CDR2 SNEGSKA (reference sequence). There are 15 residues in the CDR3. V was clipped by 3 bases and J by 0 bases, with 14 bases between them.

This clonotype was recorded only once. The chain carries TRBV7-3 and TRBJ2-5, with D tentatively TRBD2 (5 bases). The V end was cut by 0 bases, the J end by 11 bases, with 13 bases between. The CDR3 runs 13 residues. Germline CDR1 and CDR2: SGHTA and FQGTGA. For the CDR3, the DNA is TGTGCCAGCAGCTTAACAACTAGTAGTGAGCAGTACTTC. Protein sequence: CASSLTTSSEQYF.

The chain joins TRBV20-1 to TRBJ2-3; TRBD2 might be the D (6 bases). This CDR3 comprises 12 residues. Germline V gene data show CDR1 as DFQATT and CDR2 as SNEGSKA (reference sequence). V was clipped by 2 bases and J by 5 bases, with 8 bases between them. CDR3 loop: CSARRGGDTQYF. The CDR3 DNA reads TGCAGTGCTAGAAGGGGAGGAGATACGCAGTATTTT.

About this clonotype itself: Relative to the germline gene, one junction end is altered; a read error may explain this. This chain connects TRBV29-1 to TRBJ2-2; the match to TRBD1 covers 10 bases. CDR1 SQVTM and CDR2 ANQGSEA come from the germline V gene. This CDR3 spans 14 amino acids. CDR3 nucleotides: TGCAGCGTGGCGGGACAGGGGAACATCGGGGAGCTGTTTTTT. Protein: CSVAGQGNIGELFF.

In its sample, this clonotype was seen many times. One base away lies a much larger clone, so this may be a sequencing read error. The gene calls are TRBV4-2 and TRBJ2-1, with a tentative D call TRBD2 (6 bases). The DNA end lines up better with TRBJ2-7; the J call may be wrong. This CDR3 contains 16 residues. CDR1 LGHNA and CDR2 YNFKEQ come from the germline V gene. CDR3 sequence: CASSQETAGTYNEQYF. The CDR3, as DNA: TGTGCCAGCAGCCAAGAAACGGCGGGGACCTACAATGAGCAGTACTTC.